This record looks at one TCR beta chain sequence and its context. The data were taken from a study of T cells in localized non-small cell lung cancer. Clones were read by immunoSEQ multiplex PCR, and TCRdb kept only the in-frame ones, dropping some. The sample yields approximately 6,400 clones, 15% seen once. Germline values: CDR1 SGDLS, CDR2 YYNGEE. This CDR3 has 16 amino acids. Trimming took off 3 bases at V and 2 bases at J, with 15 bases between the two ends. The sequencing here drew on normal lung tissue next to the tumor, taken before any cancer treatment. The origin of this receptor is an older male donor with stage II squamous cell lung carcinoma. The chain employs TRBV9 and TRBJ2-1; D is perhaps TRBD2 (6 bases). The CDR3 DNA follows: TGTGCCAGCAGCGCCACCCCCACGGGAGCCTACAATGAGCAGTTCTTC. It is translated as CASSATPTGAYNEQFF. The full variable domain, with the rest looked up from reference TRBV9 and TRBJ2-1, is DSGVTQTPKHLITATGQRVTLRCSPRSGDLSVYWYQQSLDQGLQFLIQYYNGEERAKGNILERFSAQQFPDLHSELNLSSLELGDSALYFCASSATPTGAYNEQFFGPGTRLTVL.